The 8 T cell receptor beta chains in this list originate from one sample, sequenced in a study of cytomegalovirus exposure and HLA in healthy donors. Primers for the PCR totalled 60 Vbeta and 13 Jbeta. Profiled with immunoSEQ multiplex PCR; TCRdb holds only in-frame clones, not every one. The sample yields 100,000 to 150,000 clones, over 70% seen once. Sequencing used PBMCs. The source of these receptors is a woman between 50 and 59 years old in good health and CMV-seronegative.

The chain recombines TRBV30 with TRBJ2-5, with TRBD2 matching over 13 bases. The germline V gene encodes CDR1 GTSNPN and CDR2 SVGIG (reference sequence). The CDR3 totals 14 residues. The CDR3: CAFRTSGSGETQYF. The CDR3 nucleotides read TGTGCTTTCCGGACTAGCGGGAGTGGGGAGACCCAGTACTTC.

The genes are TRBV23-1 and TRBJ1-3, with 9 nucleotides matching TRBD1. TRBV23-1 belongs to the ORF category, with a function that is uncertain. The CDR3 runs to 19 residues. After removal of 1 base from V and 0 bases from J, the junction contained 10 bases not matched to a gene. CDR3 sequence reads: CASSQCGTGWRPSGNTIYF. As DNA, the CDR3 is TGCGCCAGCAGTCAATGCGGGACAGGGTGGAGACCCTCTGGAAACACCATATATTTT.

This clone was counted a few times. The chain couples TRBV28 to TRBJ1-2; 8 bases are shared with TRBD1. Germline CDR1 is MDHEN and CDR2 is SYDVKM. Trimming at V came to 5 bases and at J to 7 bases, leaving 3 bases not matched to a gene. CDR3 size: 12 residues. In nucleotides, the CDR3 is TGTGCCAGCAGTCGGACAGGGTTTGGCTACACCTTC. This gives the protein CASSRTGFGYTF.

This clone was detected a few times. The rearrangement uses TRBV29-1 and TRBJ2-1; TRBD2 is a possible D gene (6 bases). V dropped 2 bases and J dropped 5 bases, with 16 bases sitting between them. Germline V gene sequence: CDR1 SQVTM, CDR2 ANQGSEA. The CDR3 has 15 residues. The CDR3 DNA reads TGCAGCGTTGAACTAAGGAGGGACTTTCACAATGAGCAGTTCTTC. Amino acid sequence: CSVELRRDFHNEQFF.

The V gene is TRBV5-6, the J gene TRBJ2-7; TRBD2 aligns across 7 bases. The germline gives CDR1 SGHDT, CDR2 YYEEEE. Losses at the gene ends were 2 bases for V and 6 bases for J; bases not matched to a gene: 5. The CDR3 totals 13 residues. CDR3: CASSLLLAPEQYF. CDR3 sequence (DNA): TGTGCCAGCAGCTTACTACTAGCGCCCGAGCAGTACTTC.

This clone appeared a few times. The rearrangement uses TRBV19 and TRBJ1-4; the D gene is possibly TRBD1 (5 bases). The CDR3 consists of 16 residues. The germline gives CDR1 LNHDA, CDR2 SQIVND (reference sequence). V was pared by 5 bases and J by 4 bases, with 17 bases between. CDR3 residues: CASSPRKGLVNEKLFF. The CDR3 nucleotides read TGTGCCAGTAGTCCCCGAAAGGGGTTGGTTAATGAAAAACTGTTTTTT.

The genes are TRBV11-2 and TRBJ2-5; D is undetermined. CDR1 and CDR2 from the germline V gene are SGHAT and FQNNGV. V shed 1 base and J shed 2 bases, with 5 bases lying between them. The CDR3 runs 13 residues. The CDR3 region has the DNA TGTGCCAGCAGCTTAGCTCGGCAAGAGACCCAGTACTTC. Translated, it gives CASSLARQETQYF.

CDR3 residues: CATSRASGSLNTGELFF. The CDR3 region has the DNA TGTGCCACGAGTAGGGCTAGCGGGAGCCTCAACACCGGGGAGCTGTTTTTT. This chain links TRBV10-3 with TRBJ2-2; TRBD2 agrees at 10 bases. The germline gives CDR1 ENHRY, CDR2 SYGVKD. The CDR3 consists of 17 residues. With 10 bases clipped from V and 2 bases from J, the junction kept 13 bases outside the gene matches.